Each of the 10 T cell receptor delta chains below was sequenced from the same sample in a study of gamma-delta T cells after stem cell transplantation. TCRdb redid clone calling on the RT-PCR reads using CATT. The sample consists of around 820 delta-chain clones, more than 3% of them appearing once. The sequencing input was gamma-delta T cells. Receptors originate from a human donor. It is not recorded whose cells these are; they may come from a transplant donor.

This clone appeared a few times. This DNA translates differently at residue 19 from the TCRdb protein, which is that of a much larger clone; a read error is likely, and the protein shown is the DNA's own translation. The chain recombines TRDV1 with TRDJ1; a possible D gene is TRDD2 (8 bases). The CDR3 is 27 residues long. Germline V lookup: CDR1 TSWWSYY, CDR2 QGS. V was pared by 3 bases and J by 0 bases, with 47 bases between. The CDR3 region is CALGEPQPVFLRLYWGHTWGYTDKLIF. CDR3 DNA: TGTGCTCTTGGGGAGCCTCAACCGGTCTTCCTACGGTTGTACTGGGGACATACGTGGGGGTACACCGATAAACTCATCTTT.

Remarks on this clone: A far larger clone is a single base away, which makes a read error likely. Additional DNA sequences in this sample encode the identical CDR3. V gene TRDV2 combines with J gene TRDJ2; TRDD3 aligns across 7 bases. The CDR3 length is 17 residues. Germline V CDR1 and CDR2: GEAIGNYY, EKD. CDR3: CACDTVLGTSLTAQLFF. In DNA, the CDR3 is TGTGCCTGCGACACGGTACTGGGGACGTCTTTGACAGCACAACTCTTCTTT.

This clone has just a few counts. This likely traces to a read error, being one base from a far larger clone. Other nucleotide sequences in the sample specify the same CDR3. The rearrangement joins TRDV3 to TRDJ1; tentative D call: TRDD2 (5 bases). Trimming pared 4 bases from V and 1 base from J, leaving 13 bases between. The length of the CDR3 is 13 residues. Germline V gene data show CDR1 as TVYSNPD and CDR2 as GDNSRS (reference sequence). CDR3 coding DNA: TGTGCCTCCGGGTTTCCTGCCACCGATAAACTCATCTTT. Its translation is CASGFPATDKLIF.

Comment on this clone: This likely came from a read error, as a far larger clone is one base away. This sample also contains other DNA sequences that code for the same CDR3. This chain links TRDV1 with TRDJ1; maybe TRDD3 (6 bases). CDR1 TSWWSYY and CDR2 QGS come from the germline V gene. Trimming pared 0 bases from V and 4 bases from J, leaving 27 bases between. There are 20 residues in the CDR3. In DNA, the CDR3 is TGTGCTCTTGGGGAACTTCAGCCCAGAGTTGGGTACTGGGTTTGCGATAAACTCATCTTT. It yields the protein CALGELQPRVGYWVCDKLIF.

The CDR3 here is CACDTAAGWGRYTDKLIF. In nucleotides, the CDR3 is TGTGCCTGTGACACCGCTGCGGGCTGGGGCCGGTACACCGATAAACTCATCTTT. The chain recombines TRDV2 with TRDJ1; possibly TRDD3 for D (6 bases). CDR3 size: 18 residues. Deletions cut 0 bases from V and 0 bases from J, with 19 bases between. The germline V gene encodes CDR1 GEAIGNYY and CDR2 EKD.

With regard to this clone: TCRdb pairs this DNA with a much larger clone's protein that differs at residue 3, likely a read error; the protein shown was translated from the DNA. The gene calls are TRDV2 and TRDJ1; 7 positions match TRDD3. Germline-derived CDR1 and CDR2 are GEAIGNYY and EKD. The length of the CDR3 is 16 residues. CDR3 nucleotides: TGTGCCTATGACACCGCTGGGGGCCCTTACACCGATAAACTCATCTTT. It yields the protein CAYDTAGGPYTDKLIF.

Remarks on this clone: A far larger clone is one nucleotide away, so this likely arose from a read error. This CDR3 is also generated by other DNA sequences in the sample. The V and J genes are TRDV2 and TRDJ3, with 10 bases lining up with TRDD3. The CDR3 spans 19 residues. Per the germline V gene, CDR1 is GEAIGNYY and CDR2 is EKD. CDR3 in DNA: TGTGCCTGTGACACCGCCGGGGGATACGCCTCCTGGGACACCCGGCAGATGTTTTTC. Its translation: CACDTAGGYASWDTRQMFF.

This clone was seen at least ten times. This DNA's translation differs at residue 17 from TCRdb's protein, which comes from a much larger clone; a read error is likely, and the protein shown is translated from the DNA. The chain joins TRDV1 to TRDJ4; 10 nucleotides align to TRDD3. V trimming: 1 base; J trimming: 10 bases; junction bases outside the gene matches: 24. The CDR3 totals 19 residues. Germline V CDR1 and CDR2: TSWWSYY, QGS. The CDR3 reads CALGERFWWGIPVTGQSIF. As DNA, the CDR3 is TGTGCTCTTGGGGAACGGTTCTGGTGGGGGATACCAGTAACAGGGCAGTCGATCTTT.

In the case of this clone: The protein given by TCRdb reflects a much larger clone and differs at residue 14 from this DNA's translation, likely from a read error; the protein shown is the DNA's translation. The rearrangement uses TRDV1 and TRDJ4, with 10 bases that match TRDD3. Germline assignment: CDR1 TSWWSYY and CDR2 QGS. Unmatched junction bases numbered 23, after V lost 1 base and J lost 9 bases. CDR3 length: 19 amino acids. CDR3 nucleotide sequence: TGTGCTCTTGGGGAACGGTTCTGGTGGGGGATACCAGTAAAAGGGCAGTTGATCTTT. Translated: CALGERFWWGIPVKGQLIF.

In this sample, this clone turned up a few times. This likely reflects a read error, since a far larger clone is one base away. The same CDR3 also results from other DNA sequences found in this sample. The chain combines TRDV2 with TRDJ1, with D possibly being TRDD3 (5 bases). V shed 0 bases and J shed 0 bases, with 16 bases lying between them. In germline, CDR1 is GEAIGNYY, CDR2 EKD. CDR3 length equals 17 residues. The CDR3 DNA reads TGTGCCTGTGACACCGTGGCTACCGGGGGTCACACCGATAAACTCATCTTT. Protein sequence: CACDTVATGGHTDKLIF.